This T cell receptor (beta chain) comes out of a study of T cell responses to AZD1222 COVID-19 vaccine. Study outcomes and limitations: White British people made up most donors, females outnumbered males, and clonal diversity was possibly underestimated. Reports indicate that nearly half of spike-specific TCRs are directed at unmutated variant regions.

Samples with a second dose at about 4 or about 12 weeks were pooled together. CDR1 is LNHDA, CDR2 SQIVND, per germline (reference sequence). Trimming removed 4 bases at V and 3 bases at J, with 12 bases between. The CDR3 length is 14 residues. Note on this clone: Its antigen is unknown.

This table comes from immunoSEQ multiplex PCR, and its TCRdb copy is limited to in-frame clones, with some not included. The sample has about 110,000 clones; approximately 89% are singletons. The TCR sequence derives from an adult who received the AZD1222 COVID-19 vaccine. The chain joins TRBV19 to TRBJ1-2; D unclear. The sequencing used peripheral blood, collected 28 days after the second AZD1222 dose. The CDR3 DNA reads TGTGCCAGTAGTAATCCGAACTCACACTATGGCTACACCTTC. It specifies CASSNPNSHYGYTF.